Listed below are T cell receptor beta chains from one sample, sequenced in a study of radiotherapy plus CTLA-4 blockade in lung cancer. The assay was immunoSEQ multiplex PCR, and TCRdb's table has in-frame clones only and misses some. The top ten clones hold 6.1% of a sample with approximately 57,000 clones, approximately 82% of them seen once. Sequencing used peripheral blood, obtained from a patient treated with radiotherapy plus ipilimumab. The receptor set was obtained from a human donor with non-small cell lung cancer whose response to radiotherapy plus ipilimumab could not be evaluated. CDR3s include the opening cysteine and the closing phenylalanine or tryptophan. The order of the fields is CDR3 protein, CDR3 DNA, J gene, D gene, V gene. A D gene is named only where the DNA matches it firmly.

CASSQGSVLRNSPLHF TGTGCCAGCAGCCAAGGTAGCGTTTTAAGGAATTCACCCCTCCACTTT TRBJ1-6 - TRBV14
CASSSDRADNEQFF TGTGCCAGCAGTTCGGACAGGGCAGACAATGAGCAGTTCTTC TRBJ2-1 TRBD1 TRBV27
CASSQDSAYSGNTIYF TGCGCCAGCAGCCAAGATAGTGCTTACTCTGGAAACACCATATATTTT TRBJ1-3 - TRBV4-3
CASSPQGARTGELFF TGTGCCAGCTCACCGCAGGGGGCGAGGACCGGGGAGCTGTTTTTT TRBJ2-2 TRBD1 TRBV18
CASTRGGGTSTDTQYF TGTGCCAGCACGAGGGGCGGGGGGACTAGCACAGATACGCAGTATTTT TRBJ2-3 TRBD2 TRBV6-6
CASRDRVYSPLHF TGTGCCAGCAGGGACAGGGTTTATTCACCCCTCCACTTT TRBJ1-6 TRBD1 TRBV28
CASSVSSGGSANTEAFF TGTGCCAGCAGCGTATCCTCCGGCGGGTCTGCGAACACTGAAGCTTTCTTT TRBJ1-1 - TRBV9
CASSVAAGTEAFF TGTGCCAGCAGCGTAGCTGCGGGCACTGAAGCTTTCTTT TRBJ1-1 - TRBV9
CASSTAEGLDIQYF TGTGCCAGCAGCACCGCCGAGGGCTTGGACATTCAGTACTTC TRBJ2-4 - TRBV5-4
CASSLIQGEGPGEQYF TGTGCCAGCAGTTTAATACAGGGGGAGGGACCCGGCGAGCAGTACTTC TRBJ2-7 - TRBV27
CASSLRTSGGAVETQYF TGTGCCAGCAGCTTAAGGACTAGCGGGGGGGCCGTGGAGACCCAGTACTTC TRBJ2-5 TRBD2 TRBV5-5
CASSFGGGGSQPQHF TGTGCCAGCAGTTTTGGGGGGGGCGGGTCTCAGCCCCAGCATTTT TRBJ1-5 - TRBV28